These 24 T cell receptor beta chains originate from one sample sequenced in a study of T cell responses to AZD1222 COVID-19 vaccine. Sequencing used immunoSEQ multiplex PCR; TCRdb keeps in-frame clones, though not all of them. This repertoire shows some 130,000 clones, about 90% found once; its top ten account for roughly 2.7%. Sequenced material: peripheral blood, taken 28 days after the second AZD1222 dose. The receptor set was obtained from an adult who received the AZD1222 COVID-19 vaccine.

The rearrangement uses TRBV7-2 and TRBJ2-5, with D maybe TRBD2 (5 bases). The CDR3 sequence is 14 residues long. Per the germline V gene, CDR1 is SGHTA and CDR2 is FQGNSA. Trimming stripped 0 bases from V and 4 bases from J, with 9 bases between. The CDR3 reads CASSLAGSGETQYF. The CDR3 coding sequence is TGTGCCAGCAGCTTAGCAGGGAGCGGAGAGACCCAGTACTTC.

This clone was picked up one time. The V call is TRBV5-1, the J call TRBJ2-5; 7 bases fit TRBD2. This CDR3 is 13 amino acids long. Germline CDR1 reads SGHRS; CDR2 reads YFSETQ. The ends lost 5 bases at V and 5 bases at J; junction bases unmatched: 6. The CDR3 sequence is CASRSDGGETQYF. The DNA of the CDR3 is TGCGCCAGCAGATCGGACGGGGGGGAGACCCAGTACTTC.

CDR3 nucleotide sequence: TGCGCCAGCAGCTTGCCCGAGGGGTCGGATTCACCCCTCCACTTT. Translated, it gives CASSLPEGSDSPLHF. V usage is TRBV5-1 and J usage is TRBJ1-6, with D perhaps TRBD1 (5 bases). CDR3 size: 15 residues. V lost 1 base and J 8 bases, leaving 13 bases between the germline ends. From germline, CDR1 is SGHRS and CDR2 YFSETQ.

The rearrangement joins TRBV5-6 to TRBJ2-7; TRBD2 aligns across 7 bases. The trim removed 1 base at V and 2 bases at J, leaving 6 bases unmatched. CDR3 size: 15 residues. CDR1 SGHDT and CDR2 YYEEEE come from the germline V gene. In nucleotides, the CDR3 is TGTGCCAGCAGCTTGTGGGGGGGGAAGCCCTACGAGCAGTACTTC. Translating gives CASSLWGGKPYEQYF.

This sequence joins TRBV6-6 and TRBJ1-5; D ambiguous. The V gene's germline CDR1 is MNHNY and CDR2 SVGAGI (reference sequence). This CDR3 has 14 amino acids. Trimming stripped 2 bases from V and 11 bases from J, with 16 bases between. The CDR3 region is CASSYPRGEGTQHF. The DNA for the CDR3 is TGTGCCAGCAGTTACCCCCGGGGAGAAGGGACCCAGCATTTT.

The rearrangement joins TRBV5-6 to TRBJ2-5; possibly TRBD2 for D (5 bases). Germline V gives CDR1 SGHDT, CDR2 YYEEEE. The CDR3 covers 15 residues. Trimming took 5 bases from V and 2 from J, leaving 16 bases between them. The CDR3 nucleotides read TGTGCCAGCAGGCCAGGTGGCGGGCCTCAAGAGACCCAGTACTTC. This encodes CASRPGGGPQETQYF.

The genes are TRBV27 and TRBJ1-5, with 11 bases that match TRBD1. The CDR3 length is 15 residues. Germline V lookup: CDR1 MNHEY, CDR2 SMNVEV (reference sequence). The trim removed 5 bases at V and 6 bases at J, leaving 6 bases unmatched. The CDR3 reads CASSPGTGGLQPQHF. CDR3 bases: TGTGCCAGCAGTCCTGGGACAGGGGGTCTTCAGCCCCAGCATTTT.

This clone was seen just once. The rearrangement uses TRBV6-5 and TRBJ1-3; perhaps TRBD1 as D (5 bases). The CDR3 contains 14 residues. Germline assignment: CDR1 MNHEY and CDR2 SVGAGI. V shed 4 bases and J shed 1 base, with 8 bases lying between them. CDR3: CASSSGNSGNTIYF. CDR3 DNA: TGTGCCAGCAGTTCAGGGAATTCTGGAAACACCATATATTTT.

The CDR3 DNA reads as TGTGCCAGCAGACTGTGGAATACGGACACCGGGGAGCTGTTTTTT. This encodes CASRLWNTDTGELFF. The gene calls are TRBV5-5 and TRBJ2-2, with D uncertain. Trimming took off 5 bases at V and 3 bases at J, with 14 bases between the two ends. Germline V lookup: CDR1 SGHKS, CDR2 YYEKEE (reference sequence). The length of the CDR3 is 15 residues.

V is TRBV7-2 and J is TRBJ1-2, with TRBD1 as a possible D gene (6 bases). Trimming took 3 bases from V and 8 from J, leaving 16 bases between them. CDR3 size: 14 residues. Germline CDR1 SGHTA, CDR2 FQGNSA. CDR3 sequence: CASSFANREGGYTF. CDR3 bases: TGTGCCAGCAGCTTTGCTAACAGGGAAGGGGGCTACACCTTC.

The V and J genes are TRBV5-1 and TRBJ1-2; a weak D match, TRBD1 (6 bases). CDR1 and CDR2 from the germline V gene are SGHRS and YFSETQ. This CDR3 region has 14 residues. Trimming stripped 2 bases from V and 8 bases from J, with 16 bases between. DNA of the CDR3: TGCGCCAGCAGCTTCAACAACAGGGACTGGGGCTACACCTTC. Amino acid sequence: CASSFNNRDWGYTF.

The chain carries TRBV10-3 and TRBJ1-1, with D perhaps TRBD1 (6 bases). The CDR3 has 15 residues. Looked up from germline, CDR1 is ENHRY and CDR2 is SYGVKD. V was trimmed by 3 bases and J by 0 bases, leaving 11 bases between them. The chain's CDR3 is CAISDSGDLNTEAFF. As DNA, the CDR3 is TGTGCCATCAGTGACTCAGGGGATCTGAACACTGAAGCTTTCTTT.

This clone was found a few times. CDR3: CASGQGLYSPLHF. Written as DNA, the CDR3 is TGTGCCAGTGGTCAGGGACTCTATTCACCCCTCCACTTT. V gene TRBV19 combines with J gene TRBJ1-6, with D perhaps TRBD1 (5 bases). Germline values: CDR1 LNHDA, CDR2 SQIVND (reference sequence). CDR3 size: 13 residues. V was trimmed by 8 bases and J by 8 bases, leaving 13 bases between them.

This clone was counted once. The rearrangement links TRBV18 to TRBJ2-7; 7 bases map to TRBD1. The V segment lost 0 bases and the J segment 6 bases; nucleotides outside the gene matches: 8. CDR1 and CDR2 (germline): KGHSH, LQKENI. CDR3 length equals 15 residues. CDR3 loop: CASSPPTGERSEQYF. CDR3 bases: TGTGCCAGCTCACCACCCACAGGGGAACGGAGCGAGCAGTACTTC.

The CDR3 reads CASSPRSGGGTDTQYF. CDR3 bases: TGCGCCAGCAGCCCAAGGTCAGGGGGCGGAACAGATACGCAGTATTTT. The V gene is TRBV5-1, the J gene TRBJ2-3; 8 bases map to TRBD1. V was pared by 4 bases and J by 3 bases, with 10 bases of the junction left unmatched. Germline V gene data show CDR1 as SGHRS and CDR2 as YFSETQ. The CDR3 consists of 16 residues.

The chain links TRBV30 to TRBJ2-3; 8 nucleotides line up with TRBD1. The CDR3 covers 15 residues. Germline V lookup: CDR1 GTSNPN, CDR2 SVGIG (reference sequence). V lost 4 bases to trimming and J lost 2 bases; unmatched junction nucleotides: 8. DNA for the CDR3: TGTGCCTGGACTCCTGGACAGGGAATCACAGATACGCAGTATTTT. This sequence encodes CAWTPGQGITDTQYF.

The rearrangement uses TRBV2 and TRBJ1-3, with D unresolved. The V end lost 11 bases, the J end lost 1 base, and 9 bases lay between the germline ends. The CDR3 runs 12 residues. Germline V CDR1 and CDR2: SNHLY, FYNNEI. CDR3 sequence (DNA): TGTGCCGGCAAGAGTTCTGGAAACACCATATATTTT. Encoded protein: CAGKSSGNTIYF.

This clone was seen just once. This sequence joins TRBV5-1 and TRBJ2-7; D gene uncertain. The CDR3 consists of 12 residues. Germline V gene lookup returns CDR1 SGHRS and CDR2 YFSETQ. V dropped 4 bases and J dropped 7 bases, with 12 bases sitting between them. CDR3 sequence (DNA): TGCGCCAGCAGCCGAAACGCAGGAGAGCAGTACTTC. It translates to CASSRNAGEQYF. Filled out from reference TRBV5-1 and TRBJ2-7, the complete variable domain reads KAGVTQTPRYLIKTRGQQVTLSCSPISGHRSVSWYQQTPGQGLQFLFEYFSETQRNKGNFPGRFSGRQFSNSRSEMNVSTLELGDSALYLCASSRNAGEQYFGPGTRLTVT.

This chain uses TRBV6-2 or TRBV6-3 with TRBJ2-7; 9 nucleotides line up with TRBD1. Germline CDR1 reads MNHEY; CDR2 reads SVGEGT. The CDR3 has 14 amino acids. Losses at the gene ends were 2 bases for V and 4 bases for J; bases not matched to a gene: 3. The CDR3 here is CASSYDRGWYEQYF. DNA for the CDR3: TGTGCCAGCAGTTACGACAGGGGGTGGTACGAGCAGTACTTC.

This rearrangement joins TRBV7-2 to TRBJ2-7; tentative D call: TRBD1 (6 bases). Germline V gene lookup returns CDR1 SGHTA and CDR2 FQGNSA. V was pared by 4 bases and J by 5 bases, with 15 bases between. The CDR3 consists of 14 residues. The CDR3 spells CASSSNTGLHEQYF. CDR3 sequence (DNA): TGTGCCAGCAGCTCAAATACAGGGCTGCACGAGCAGTACTTC.

Note on this clone: Other DNA sequences within the sample encode an identical CDR3. This chain links TRBV12-3 or TRBV12-4 with TRBJ1-1, with D unclear. Between the trimmed V and J ends, which lost 3 bases and 1 base, there was a span of 6 bases. The CDR3 consists of 13 residues. The CDR3 is CASSFGQNTEAFF. Here the CDR3 DNA reads TGTGCCAGCAGTTTCGGTCAGAACACTGAAGCTTTCTTT.

The rearrangement uses TRBV9 and TRBJ1-3; D remains ambiguous. Trimming took off 0 bases at V and 4 bases at J, with 14 bases between the two ends. The germline V gene encodes CDR1 SGDLS and CDR2 YYNGEE. The CDR3 contains 16 residues. The CDR3 bases are TGTGCCAGCAGCGTAGGTGAGGGAAAAAACGGAAACACCATATATTTT. It codes for CASSVGEGKNGNTIYF.

J is TRBJ1-1 and V is TRBV10-3, with D uncertain. CDR1 ENHRY and CDR2 SYGVKD come from the germline V gene. Trimming took 3 bases from V and 6 from J, leaving 11 bases between them. This CDR3 comprises 13 residues. CDR3 in amino acids: CAISETAGSEAFF. The CDR3 DNA reads TGTGCCATCAGTGAAACGGCGGGTTCTGAAGCTTTCTTT.

The chain has TRBV6-5 and TRBJ2-7; 11 positions agree with TRBD1. The CDR3 is 14 residues long. Germline assignment: CDR1 MNHEY and CDR2 SVGAGI. After removal of 6 bases from V and 4 bases from J, the junction contained 5 bases not matched to a gene. CDR3 in DNA: TGTGCCAGCAGAGGGACAGGGGGTAGTTACGAGCAGTACTTC. Its translation: CASRGTGGSYEQYF.